These T cell receptor beta chains were read from a single sample in a study of shared clonotypes between healthy human individuals. Sequencing used immunoSEQ multiplex PCR; TCRdb keeps in-frame clones, though not all of them. The sample lists about 580,000 clones; 98% were seen once. Sequencing used naive CD8+ T cells sorted from blood. These receptors were collected from a man aged 25 to 40 in good health. Both conserved end residues are part of each CDR3.

CDR3: CASCPAQVNTEAFF; J: TRBJ1-1; V: TRBV28
CDR3: CASSLLGRLAGALNEQFF; J: TRBJ2-1; V: TRBV28
CDR3: CASSFGGSSYEQYF; J: TRBJ2-7; V: TRBV27
CDR3: CASSIQDRRNGELFF; J: TRBJ2-2; V: TRBV19
CDR3: CASSGTGRWYEQYF; J: TRBJ2-7; V: TRBV27
CDR3: CASNILAGSWEQYF; J: TRBJ2-7; V: TRBV5-6
CDR3: CASSKSGTVYYNEQFF; J: TRBJ2-1; V: TRBV7-2
CDR3: CASSLVATREQYF; J: TRBJ2-7; V: TRBV5-8
CDR3: CSVLSGGSYEQYF; J: TRBJ2-7; V: TRBV29-1
CDR3: CASSQAANQPQHF; J: TRBJ1-5; V: TRBV14
CDR3: CASSLIGTSGRGYNEQFF; J: TRBJ2-1; V: TRBV5-4
CDR3: CASSFVEAGLEQYF; J: TRBJ2-7; V: TRBV5-5
CDR3: CASSVAESYEQYF; J: TRBJ2-7; V: TRBV9
CDR3: CASSLAGVDEQFF; J: TRBJ2-1; V: TRBV11-3
CDR3: CASSLEGLPENEQFF; J: TRBJ2-1; V: TRBV5-1
CDR3: CASSDSPTGTVTDTQYF; J: TRBJ2-3; V: TRBV6-4
CDR3: CASSLEVSGSGSTDTQYF; J: TRBJ2-3; V: TRBV13
CDR3: CASSYSEVGRNTEAFF; J: TRBJ1-1; V: TRBV7-9
CDR3: CSVCQAGSYEQYF; J: TRBJ2-7; V: TRBV29-1
CDR3: CASSQGRTDTQYF; J: TRBJ2-3; V: TRBV5-6
CDR3: CASSLGREQVNEQFF; J: TRBJ2-1; V: TRBV27
CDR3: CASSGLGGYYEQYF; J: TRBJ2-7; V: TRBV9
CDR3: CSVEDRGRVGQYF; J: TRBJ2-7; V: TRBV29-1
CDR3: CASSEIQGIQTEAFF; J: TRBJ1-1; V: TRBV25-1
CDR3: CASSEFRAVNTEAFF; J: TRBJ1-1; V: TRBV6-1
CDR3: CASSVLGSHEQFF; J: TRBJ2-1; V: TRBV2
CDR3: CASGYSGSSYNEQFF; J: TRBJ2-1; V: TRBV6-1